A single sample is the source of the 8 T cell receptor beta chains below, sequenced in a study of T cell responses to AZD1222 COVID-19 vaccine. Data came from immunoSEQ multiplex PCR; TCRdb stores just in-frame clones and leaves some out. The data hold 140,000 to 150,000 clones, with 85% to 95% observed a single time. This material consisted of peripheral blood, taken on day 0 of AZD1222 vaccination. Receptors originate from an adult in good health.

This clone has a handful of counts. The rearrangement joins TRBV5-1 to TRBJ2-5, with D hard to call. CDR1 SGHRS and CDR2 YFSETQ come from the germline V gene. Between the trimmed V and J ends, which lost 0 bases and 1 base, there was a span of 7 bases. CDR3 length equals 14 residues. The CDR3 bases are TGCGCCAGCAGCTTGGTTCCAAGCCAAGAGACCCAGTACTTC. Amino acids: CASSLVPSQETQYF.

V gene TRBV7-2 combines with J gene TRBJ1-6; TRBD1 matches 7 bases. This CDR3 has 15 amino acids. Germline lookup yields CDR1 SGHTA and CDR2 FQGNSA. Trimming took 5 bases from V and 5 from J; bases not matched to a gene: 6. Here the CDR3 reads CASSPHGTDNSPLHF. CDR3 nucleotide sequence: TGTGCCAGCAGCCCTCACGGGACAGATAATTCACCCCTCCACTTT.

This chain connects TRBV19 to TRBJ2-7; D is unresolved. This CDR3 has 13 residues. V was cut by 1 base and J by 3 bases, with 7 bases left in between. Germline-derived CDR1 and CDR2 are LNHDA and SQIVND (reference sequence). DNA of the CDR3: TGTGCCAGTAGTATAGTTCCTCACTACGAGCAGTACTTC. Translated: CASSIVPHYEQYF.

This chain connects TRBV6-5 to TRBJ1-5; no firm D call. Germline CDR1 MNHEY, CDR2 SVGAGI. This CDR3 comprises 13 residues. V was trimmed by 2 bases and J by 3 bases, leaving 5 bases between them. CDR3 sequence reads: CASSYGYNQPQHF. The CDR3 DNA is TGTGCCAGCAGTTACGGATACAATCAGCCCCAGCATTTT.

The chain combines TRBV7-2 with TRBJ1-2; maybe TRBD1 (5 bases). V was cut by 6 bases and J by 0 bases, with 14 bases left in between. The CDR3 is 15 residues long. CDR1 is SGHTA and CDR2 is FQGNSA in the germline V gene. CDR3 nucleotides: TGTGCCAGCAGTATCCGGGACGGCGCTAACTATGGCTACACCTTC. Encoded protein: CASSIRDGANYGYTF.

The chain couples TRBV29-1 to TRBJ2-7; the match to TRBD1 covers 7 bases. The CDR3 is 13 residues long. V lost 8 bases, J lost 0 bases, and 7 bases stayed unmatched. Germline assignment: CDR1 SQVTM and CDR2 ANQGSEA. The CDR3 loop is CSILTGDSYEQYF. CDR3 coding DNA: TGCAGCATCCTCACAGGGGACTCCTACGAGCAGTACTTC.

The genes are TRBV2 and TRBJ1-1; no clear D. CDR3 size: 15 residues. The V end lost 3 bases, the J end lost 6 bases, and 17 bases lay between the germline ends. CDR1 and CDR2 (germline): SNHLY, FYNNEI. This chain's CDR3 is CASSEFQEVRSEAFF. CDR3 coding DNA: TGTGCCAGCAGTGAGTTTCAGGAGGTGAGGTCTGAAGCTTTCTTT.

This chain joins TRBV28 and TRBJ1-5, with TRBD1 matching 9 bases. Germline-derived CDR1 and CDR2 are MDHEN and SYDVKM. The CDR3 covers 14 residues. The V segment lost 6 bases and the J segment 5 bases; nucleotides outside the gene matches: 5. CDR3 amino acids: CASSQDRGDQPQHF. In DNA form, the CDR3 reads TGTGCCAGCAGCCAGGACAGGGGCGATCAGCCCCAGCATTTT.